This entry is about one T cell receptor (beta chain). Its antigen has not been determined. No base quality values were provided; no much bigger clone lies one nucleotide off. The data derive from a study of blood T cell repertoires in COVID-19 (dated by TCRdb to the early 2020s). For the study in its entirety: Samples covering the acute and convalescent phases of COVID-19 were provided by collaborators in the United States, Italy and Spain. The material from the prospective study consisted of cDNA or gDNA derived from T cells, B-cell-depleted T cells, or PBMCs. The dataset comprised deeply sampled blood TCRbeta repertoires from subjects exposed to, actively infected with, or recovered from COVID-19. The repertoires were released in a freely available public database meant as a resource for research on the immune response to SARS-CoV-2. Samples were obtained from the ongoing ImmuneRACE study (first 160 participants) and from about 1,300 subjects provided by 6 global collaborators. A de-identified subject ID, COVID-19 status, age in years and sex were almost always included in the sample metadata. Where available, HLA class I and class II types were taken from metadata supplied by the sample provider and were not determined by assay-based typing.

Each collaborating institution followed its own protocols to collect whole blood in K2EDTA tubes. For TCRbeta analysis, collaborators shipped samples as frozen whole blood, isolated PBMCs, or DNA extracted from either of those sample types. The immunoSEQ Assay, a bias-controlled multiplex PCR, was used to amplify TCRbeta CDR3 regions from genomic DNA. Under the source paper's analysis protocol: Within the assay, amplification of reference gene primers was used to estimate how many nucleated cells each sample contained. To quantify the absolute abundance of each unique TCRbeta CDR3 rearrangement, sequence reads were collapsed and filtered. For each sample, productive Simpson clonality was calculated by taking the square root of Simpson's diversity index across productive rearrangements. Not all clones reach the TCRdb copy of this immuneACCESS table, which keeps in-frame sequences only. Checked studies attribute under half of the gap to unresolved V genes and leave the rest unexplained. The V and J calls and clone size come from that table; D and trimming were worked out from the DNA. Within this sample are fewer than 200,000 clones, with 85% of them counted one time only. The ten largest account for less than 3.5% of the sample.

The germline V gene encodes CDR1 SEHNR and CDR2 FQNEAQ (reference sequence). Including cysteine and phenylalanine, the CDR3 has 15 amino acids. Here the CDR3 DNA is all that survives: 45 bases in frame from base 1. A distance of 13 bases separates the germline ends of V and J, which lose 3 bases and 2 bases respectively. The research as a whole found: How much clinical and demographic metadata was included differed by source and by participant, and the metadata was provided uncurated.

Sequenced material: peripheral blood. This clonotype was obtained from a human donor with acute or convalescent COVID-19. The donor label of this sample is uncertain. The chain is assembled from TRBV7-9 and TRBJ1-1; TRBD1 is possibly the D segment (5 matching bases). The DNA sequence follows: TGTGCCAGCAGCTTTCGGACATCTTTTAACACTGAAGCTTTCTTT. The resulting protein is CASSFRTSFNTEAFF. Outside the CDR3, residues come from the reference TRBV7-9 and TRBJ1-1 proteins, so the full variable domain is: DTGVSQNPRHKITKRGQNVTFRCDPISEHNRLYWYRQTLGQGPEFLTYFQNEAQLEKSRLLSDRFSAERPKGSFSTLEIQRTEQGDSAMYLCASSFRTSFNTEAFFGQGTRLTVV.